The 13 T cell receptor beta chains presented below share a single source sample, sequenced in a study of Tregs in tolerant kidney transplant recipients. Measured with immunoSEQ multiplex PCR; TCRdb has only the in-frame clones, and not every one. The sample contains 240,000 or so clones, about 80% of which appear only once. The sample comprised CD4+ T cells from blood. The receptors were sampled from a human donor in good health.

This chain uses TRBV2 with TRBJ1-2; 9 bases match TRBD1. Germline V lookup: CDR1 SNHLY, CDR2 FYNNEI. V was clipped by 3 bases and J by 11 bases; unmatched bases: 4. This CDR3 has 12 residues. CDR3 coding DNA: TGTGCCAGCAGTGATAGGGACAGGGTGTACACCTTC. Protein sequence: CASSDRDRVYTF.

Of note for this clone: Other DNA sequences in this specimen translate into the identical CDR3. This rearrangement joins TRBV7-9 to TRBJ2-5, with D maybe TRBD1 (6 bases). The V gene's germline CDR1 is SEHNR and CDR2 FQNEAQ (reference sequence). CDR3 length: 14 amino acids. V was trimmed by 5 bases and J by 1 base, leaving 11 bases between them. In DNA, the CDR3 is TGTGCCAGCAGCCCTACAGGGTCCCAAGAGACCCAGTACTTC. Amino acid sequence: CASSPTGSQETQYF.

This clone was picked up a small number of times. The chain carries TRBV5-1 and TRBJ2-1, with 11 bases that match TRBD2. The CDR3 contains 15 residues. Germline assignment: CDR1 SGHRS and CDR2 YFSETQ. V was pared by 7 bases and J by 4 bases, with 7 bases of the junction left unmatched. The CDR3 nucleotides are TGCGCCAGCGGAATTAGCGGGAGGGGTTACAATGAGCAGTTCTTC. Its translation: CASGISGRGYNEQFF.

The chain has TRBV5-4 and TRBJ2-7; 11 nucleotides line up with TRBD1. This CDR3 is 16 amino acids long. Losses at the gene ends were 4 bases for V and 0 bases for J; bases not matched to a gene: 6. Looked up from germline, CDR1 is SGHNT and CDR2 is YYREEE (reference sequence). CDR3: CASSARTGGFSYEQYF. CDR3 nucleotide sequence: TGTGCCAGCAGCGCCAGGACAGGGGGCTTCTCCTACGAGCAGTACTTC.

V and J are TRBV7-9 and TRBJ2-3; 9 bases map to TRBD2. Trimming removed 1 base from V and 2 bases from J; junction bases left unmatched: 10. Germline values: CDR1 SEHNR, CDR2 FQNEAQ (reference sequence). This CDR3 has 18 residues. CDR3 bases: TGTGCCAGCAGCTTAGGGGAGTTTAGCGGGAGTTTCACAGATACGCAGTATTTT. Translating gives CASSLGEFSGSFTDTQYF.

The gene calls are TRBV6-6 and TRBJ2-2; 10 positions agree with TRBD2. V trimming: 6 bases; J trimming: 4 bases; junction bases outside the gene matches: 8. This CDR3 has 16 residues. Germline assignment: CDR1 MNHNY and CDR2 SVGAGI (reference sequence). As DNA, the CDR3 is TGTGCCAGCAGGGGGAGTTCTAGCGGGGGCACCGGGGAGCTGTTTTTT. The encoded protein is CASRGSSSGGTGELFF.

CDR3 protein: CASSRRTSGGAADTQYF. CDR3 DNA: TGTGCCAGCAGCCGACGGACTAGCGGGGGGGCCGCAGATACGCAGTATTTT. The V gene is TRBV5-4, the J gene TRBJ2-3; 15 bases are a match to TRBD2. Germline CDR1 is SGHNT and CDR2 is YYREEE (reference sequence). V lost 4 bases and J lost 4; bases outside the gene matches: 7. The CDR3 extends over 17 amino acids. Supplemented by reference TRBV5-4 and TRBJ2-3, the full variable domain reads ETGVTQSPTHLIKTRGQQVTLRCSSQSGHNTVSWYQQALGQGPQFIFQYYREEENGRGNFPPRFSGLQFPNYSSELNVNALELDDSALYLCASSRRTSGGAADTQYFGPGTRLTVL.

In its sample, this clone was seen once. The chain links TRBV7-3 to TRBJ1-1; TRBD1 matches 8 bases. The germline CDR1 and CDR2 sequences are SGHTA and FQGTGA. The CDR3 extends over 15 amino acids. V lost 0 bases and J lost 10; bases outside the gene matches: 10. Here the CDR3 reads CASSLTGLDRVRAFF. CDR3 nucleotides: TGTGCCAGCAGCTTAACGGGCTTGGACAGGGTAAGAGCTTTCTTT.

The chain uses TRBV6-5 and TRBJ2-7, with no clear D. The V and J ends lost 0 bases and 2 bases respectively, with 8 bases between them. This CDR3 is 14 amino acids long. Germline CDR1 is MNHEY and CDR2 is SVGAGI. Here the CDR3 reads CASSYSRAAYEQYF. CDR3 coding DNA: TGTGCCAGCAGTTACTCGAGAGCAGCCTACGAGCAGTACTTC.

This chain uses TRBV21-1 with TRBJ2-4; whether TRBD2, the table's D call, matches the DNA was not checked. TRBV21-1 has pseudogene status. The CDR3 loop spans 18 amino acids. This chain's CDR3 is CASSKGPGARKTKNIQYF. The CDR3 nucleotides are TGTGCCAGCAGCAAAGGACCCGGTGCTCGGAAGACTAAAAACATTCAGTACTTC.

The chain couples TRBV30 to TRBJ2-5, with 7 bases lining up with TRBD1. J gave up 3 bases and V 3 bases, and 7 bases lay outside the gene matches. Germline V gives CDR1 GTSNPN, CDR2 SVGIG (reference sequence). The CDR3 contains 14 residues. CDR3 sequence: CAWRQQGSKETQYF. The CDR3 coding sequence is TGTGCCTGGAGACAACAGGGGAGCAAAGAGACCCAGTACTTC.

This chain uses TRBV2 with TRBJ1-4; D ambiguous. Trimming stripped 7 bases from V and 0 bases from J, with 12 bases between. This CDR3 is 15 amino acids long. The germline V gene has CDR1 SNHLY and CDR2 FYNNEI. This CDR3 is CASIPDGPTNEKLFF. As DNA, the CDR3 is TGTGCCAGCATCCCGGACGGACCAACTAATGAAAAACTGTTTTTT.

V gene TRBV11-2 combines with J gene TRBJ2-7; D may match TRBD1 or TRBD2 (6 bases each). CDR1 and CDR2 from the germline V gene are SGHAT and FQNNGV. Trimming stripped 5 bases from V and 1 base from J, with 15 bases between. The CDR3 consists of 15 residues. The CDR3 DNA follows: TGTGCCAGCAGCAGAGGCGGGACACAGTCCTACGAGCAGTACTTC. Translated: CASSRGGTQSYEQYF. Complete variable domain (other parts from reference TRBV11-2 and TRBJ2-7): EAGVAQSPRYKIIEKRQSVAFWCNPISGHATLYWYQQILGQGPKLLIQFQNNGVVDDSQLPKDRFSAERLKGVDSTLKIQPAKLEDSAVYLCASSRGGTQSYEQYFGPGTRLTVT.